This T cell receptor beta chain was found in a study of T cells in Graves' hyperthyroidism and ophthalmopathy. Roughly 9.1 ml of fresh peripheral blood supplied the PBMCs. At least ten counts were recorded for this clonotype. Amplified regions were TCR beta CDR3 sequences from RNA transcripts. The TCR CDR3 was amplified in a first-round RT-PCR using the HTBI primer set. TCRdb used MiXCR to reprocess the multiplex PCR reads, holding one entry per CDR3 protein. In the table there are under 450,000 distinct CDR3 sequences, 15% to 19% of which are singletons. Trimming removed 0 bases from V and 0 bases from J, with 21 bases in between. Germline V gene data show CDR1 as DFQATT and CDR2 as SNEGSKA (reference sequence). The CDR3 loop spans 19 amino acids.

The TCR sequence derives from a woman under 30 with Graves' hyperthyroidism. Sequencing was carried out using blood. The chain has TRBV20-1 and TRBJ1-5; D unresolved. CDR3 DNA: TGCAGTGCTAGAGAAGGGCGCGGCCAACTCTATTATAGCAATCAGCCCCAGCATTTT. The encoded protein is CSAREGRGQLYYSNQPQHF.